This TCR beta chain was observed in a study of post-analysis software for immune sequencing data. Study background: Several disease courses (relapsing-remitting, secondary progressive and progressive-relapsing) of multiple sclerosis were included. Study-level findings and limits: Compared with controls, patients showed significantly lower normalized Chao1 diversity. The F measure placed samples prepared in the same batch into strongly shared clusters.

cDNA libraries of TCR beta carried unique molecular identifiers. TCRdb reprocessed the PCR reads with MiXCR, giving one entry per CDR3 protein. The sample consists of 650,000 to 850,000 distinct CDR3 sequences, 40% to 55% of them appearing once. This clonotype has more than one count but fewer than ten. Its antigen remains unknown. The source is a girl aged 5-17 years with multiple sclerosis. The sample taken for sequencing was blood.

The CDR3 here is CATSRDGGSSYEQYF. CDR3 nucleotide sequence: TGTGCCACCAGCAGAGATGGCGGGAGCTCCTACGAGCAGTACTTC. This chain connects TRBV15 to TRBJ2-7; 7 bases agree with TRBD2. Germline CDR1 and CDR2: LNHNV and YYDKDF (reference sequence). V dropped 0 bases and J dropped 0; count of bases not matched to a gene: 2. This CDR3 region has 15 residues.